One T cell receptor (beta chain) is described in this entry. Its antigen target is currently unknown. Base-call qualities are not available, and no considerably larger clone is one nucleotide away. The source of the sample is a study of cytomegalovirus exposure and HLA in healthy donors (dated by TCRdb to 2017 to 2019). Regarding the study in general: According to a later analysis, the roughly 120 validation repertoires were produced on the same platform as the 700 or so repertoires of the first cohort. The study aimed to test whether cataloging public T cell receptors could reveal signatures of past pathogen exposure. A separate validation cohort of 100 to 150 different subjects was used in addition to the 666-subject first cohort. High-throughput TCR immunosequencing, statistical association of individual TCRs with disease status, and machine learning were combined to predict cytomegalovirus infection status. What the research found in general, with its limitations: All 120 or so repertoires were used to score co-occurrence in the validation cohort in a later analysis, because that analysis had no HLA typing for the cohort. The study gave a list of over 150 TCR beta chains associated with cytomegalovirus. Cytomegalovirus status was reported to be diagnosed by the classifier with high specificity and sensitivity in both the original and validation cohorts. Most TCR sequences were observed very rarely across donors, whereas some public TCRs were present in many individuals. The authors suggested that the approach could potentially be extended to other disease states and immunological phenotypes. A few of the identified cytomegalovirus-associated TCR beta chains were confirmed in vitro to be specific for cytomegalovirus antigens. A later analysis found that TCRs clustered in the first cohort also tended to co-occur in the roughly 120 validation repertoires, with more than 90% of cluster scores above 0.

Donors formed part of the validation cohort, which comprised 95 to 150 subjects and was distinct from the first cohort of 666 subjects. The method was the immunoSEQ multiplex PCR assay. From the authors' description of their analysis: To diagnose cytomegalovirus status from the catalog of TCR beta chain sequences, a statistical classification framework was built. Sourced from immuneACCESS, this table was stored by TCRdb with only in-frame sequences that have V and J called. A share of the clones is absent; for the studies checked, an unresolved V gene accounts for under half, and the remainder has no known explanation. From that table come the V and J calls and clone size; the DNA was used to work out D and trimming. The sample includes about 98,000 clones, with more than 75% observed a single time. Around 6% of the sample is held by the ten biggest clonotypes. This clonotype originated in a man between 18 and 35 years old in good health and CMV-seropositive. The sample was PBMCs.

This receptor has the CDR3 CASSTPSTEQYF. Here is the DNA: TGTGCCAGCAGTACCCCGTCAACAGAGCAGTACTTC. This receptor chain uses TRBV6-6 and TRBJ2-7; no D gene is confidently identified. The trim is 5 bases for V and 7 bases for J, with a gap of 12 bases between the germline ends. The germline V gene (reference sequence) sets CDR1 to MNHNY and CDR2 to SVGAGI. The CDR3 spans 12 residues, from the cysteine through the phenylalanine. Of the read, only the CDR3 DNA is kept; its 36 bases are in frame from base 1.